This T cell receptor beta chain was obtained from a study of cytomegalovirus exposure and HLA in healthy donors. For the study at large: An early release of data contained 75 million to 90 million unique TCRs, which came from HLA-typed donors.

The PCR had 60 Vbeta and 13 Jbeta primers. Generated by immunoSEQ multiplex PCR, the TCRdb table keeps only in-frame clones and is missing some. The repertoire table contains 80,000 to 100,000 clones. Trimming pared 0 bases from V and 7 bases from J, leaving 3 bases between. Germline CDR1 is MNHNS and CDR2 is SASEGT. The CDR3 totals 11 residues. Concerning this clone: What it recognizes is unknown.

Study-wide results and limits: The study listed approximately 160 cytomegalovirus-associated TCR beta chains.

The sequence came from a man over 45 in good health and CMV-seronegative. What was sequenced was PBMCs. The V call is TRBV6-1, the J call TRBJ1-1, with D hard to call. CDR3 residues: CASSEAFEAFF. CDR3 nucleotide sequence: TGTGCCAGCAGTGAAGCCTTTGAAGCTTTCTTT.